A single T cell receptor beta chain is shown here with its context. Its antigen is undetermined. CDR3 size: 12 residues. The germline V gene encodes CDR1 LNHNV and CDR2 YYDKDF (reference sequence). V was clipped by 4 bases and J by 7 bases, with 8 bases between them. Time point given: patch test 1, 2 weeks after DPC sensitization. The treatment is: therapeutic diphenylcyclopropenone sensitization with weekly scalp DPC. The data belong to a study of human T cells and chemical hapten exposure. Library preparation tagged each individual cDNA molecule with a unique molecular identifier. MiXCR, run by TCRdb on the RACE reads, gives a single entry per CDR3 protein. The sample includes 95,000 or so distinct CDR3 sequences, about 11% seen only once; the top ten take about 2.4%. Points from the study as a whole: Against controls, expanded TCRs gave rise to significantly more large CDR3 similarity clusters.

This material consisted of whole blood, taken in connection with sensitization to the hapten diphenylcyclopropenone (DPC). The receptor was isolated from a man between 40 and 49 years old with alopecia areata. Some clones in this sample may be carry-over from other donors' samples. This chain joins TRBV15 and TRBJ2-1; D gene unclear. CDR3 DNA sequence: TGTGCCACCAGCATTAATCAGAATGAGCAGTTCTTC. Protein: CATSINQNEQFF.